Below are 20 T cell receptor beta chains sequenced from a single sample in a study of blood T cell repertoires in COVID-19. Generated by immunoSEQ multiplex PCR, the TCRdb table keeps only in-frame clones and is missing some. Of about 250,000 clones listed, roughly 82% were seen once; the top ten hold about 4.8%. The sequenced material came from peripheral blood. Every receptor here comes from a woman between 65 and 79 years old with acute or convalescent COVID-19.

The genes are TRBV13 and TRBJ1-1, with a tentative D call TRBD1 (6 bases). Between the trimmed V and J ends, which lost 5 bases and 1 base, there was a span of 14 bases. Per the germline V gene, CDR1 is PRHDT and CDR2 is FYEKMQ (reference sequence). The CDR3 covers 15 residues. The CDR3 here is CASSPQGSRNTEAFF. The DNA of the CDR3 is TGTGCCAGCAGCCCCCAGGGGTCCAGGAACACTGAAGCTTTCTTT.

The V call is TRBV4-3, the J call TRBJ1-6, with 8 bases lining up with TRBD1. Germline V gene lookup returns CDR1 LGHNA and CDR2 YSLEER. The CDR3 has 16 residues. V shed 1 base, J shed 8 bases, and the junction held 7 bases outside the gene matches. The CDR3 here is CASSQGRQGTDSPLHF. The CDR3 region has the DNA TGCGCCAGCAGCCAAGGTAGACAGGGGACAGATTCACCCCTCCACTTT.

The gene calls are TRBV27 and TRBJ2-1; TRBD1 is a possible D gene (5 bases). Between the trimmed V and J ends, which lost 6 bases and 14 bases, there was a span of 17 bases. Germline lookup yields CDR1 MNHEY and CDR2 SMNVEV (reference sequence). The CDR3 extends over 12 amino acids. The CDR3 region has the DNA TGTGCCAGCAGCCAGGTAAAGGGGATCGAGTTCTTC. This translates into CASSQVKGIEFF.

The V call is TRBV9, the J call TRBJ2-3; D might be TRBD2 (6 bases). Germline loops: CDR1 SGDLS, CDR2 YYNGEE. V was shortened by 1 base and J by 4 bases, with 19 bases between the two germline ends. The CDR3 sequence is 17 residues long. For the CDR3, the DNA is TGTGCCAGCAGCGTACGGGGGACCCAAGGGTGGCCAGATACGCAGTATTTT. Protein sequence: CASSVRGTQGWPDTQYF.

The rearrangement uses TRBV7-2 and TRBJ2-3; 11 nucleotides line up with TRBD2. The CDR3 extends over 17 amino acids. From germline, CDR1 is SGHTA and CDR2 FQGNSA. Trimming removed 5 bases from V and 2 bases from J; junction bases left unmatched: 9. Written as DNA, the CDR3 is TGTGCCAGCAGCCCTGGGTCTAGCGGGGGGTACACAGATACGCAGTATTTT. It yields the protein CASSPGSSGGYTDTQYF. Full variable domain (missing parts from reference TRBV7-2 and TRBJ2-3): GAGVSQSPSNKVTEKGKDVELRCDPISGHTALYWYRQSLGQGLEFLIYFQGNSAPDKSGLPSDRFSAERTGGSVSTLTIQRTQQEDSAVYLCASSPGSSGGYTDTQYFGPGTRLTVL.

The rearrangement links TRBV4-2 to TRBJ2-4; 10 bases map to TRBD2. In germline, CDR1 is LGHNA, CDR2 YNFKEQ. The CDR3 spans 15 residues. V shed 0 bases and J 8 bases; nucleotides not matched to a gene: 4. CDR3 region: CASSQDQGLAYIQYF. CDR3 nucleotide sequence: TGTGCCAGCAGCCAAGATCAGGGACTAGCGTACATTCAGTACTTC.

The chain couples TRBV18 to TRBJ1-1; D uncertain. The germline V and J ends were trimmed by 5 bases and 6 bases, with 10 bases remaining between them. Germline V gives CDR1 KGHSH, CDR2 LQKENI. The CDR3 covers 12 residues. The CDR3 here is CASSTTGSEAFF. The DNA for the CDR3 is TGTGCCAGCTCAACAACGGGTTCTGAAGCTTTCTTT.

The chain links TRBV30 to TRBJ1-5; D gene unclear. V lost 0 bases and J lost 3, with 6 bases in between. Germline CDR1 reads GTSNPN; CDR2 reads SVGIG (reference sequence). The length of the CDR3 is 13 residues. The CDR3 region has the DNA TGTGCCTGGAGTGTACGCTACAATCAGCCCCAGCATTTT. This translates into CAWSVRYNQPQHF.

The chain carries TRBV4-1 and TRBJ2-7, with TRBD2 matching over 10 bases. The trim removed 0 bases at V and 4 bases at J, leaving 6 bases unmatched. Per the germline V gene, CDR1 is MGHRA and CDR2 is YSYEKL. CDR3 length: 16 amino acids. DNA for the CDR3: TGCGCCAGCAGCCAAGAGTCCCTAGCGGGGGTGTACGAGCAGTACTTC. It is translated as CASSQESLAGVYEQYF.

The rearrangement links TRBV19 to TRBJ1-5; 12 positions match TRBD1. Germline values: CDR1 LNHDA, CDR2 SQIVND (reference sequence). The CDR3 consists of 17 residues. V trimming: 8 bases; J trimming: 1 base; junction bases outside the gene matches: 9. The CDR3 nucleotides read TGTGCCAGTGACCCGGGACAGGGGGCGAGAAGCAATCAGCCCCAGCATTTT. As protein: CASDPGQGARSNQPQHF.

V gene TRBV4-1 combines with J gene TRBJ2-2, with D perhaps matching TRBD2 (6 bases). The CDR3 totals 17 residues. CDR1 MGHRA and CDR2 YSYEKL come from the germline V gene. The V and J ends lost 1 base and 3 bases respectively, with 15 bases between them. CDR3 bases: TGCGCCAGCAGCCAAGCTATCACTAGCTCTTACACCGGGGAGCTGTTTTTT. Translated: CASSQAITSSYTGELFF.

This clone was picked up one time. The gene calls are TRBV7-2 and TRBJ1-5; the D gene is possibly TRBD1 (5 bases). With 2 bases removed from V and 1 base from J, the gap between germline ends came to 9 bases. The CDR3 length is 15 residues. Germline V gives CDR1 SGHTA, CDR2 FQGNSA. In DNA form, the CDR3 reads TGTGCCAGCAGCTTACAGGGTACCAGCAATCAGCCCCAGCATTTT. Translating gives CASSLQGTSNQPQHF.

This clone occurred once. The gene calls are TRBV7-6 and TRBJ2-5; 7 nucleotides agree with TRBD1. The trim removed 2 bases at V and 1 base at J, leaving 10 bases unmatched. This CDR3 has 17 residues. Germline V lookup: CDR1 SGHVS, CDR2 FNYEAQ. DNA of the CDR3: TGTGCCAGCAGCTTACTACACCTCGGGACAGTCCAAGAGACCCAGTACTTC. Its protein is CASSLLHLGTVQETQYF.

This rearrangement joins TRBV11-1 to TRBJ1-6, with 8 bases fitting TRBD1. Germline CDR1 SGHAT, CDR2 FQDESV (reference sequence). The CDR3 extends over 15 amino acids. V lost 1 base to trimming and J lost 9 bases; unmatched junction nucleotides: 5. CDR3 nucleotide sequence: TGTGCCAGCAGCTTAGACGACAGGGGAGGTTCACCCCTCCACTTT. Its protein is CASSLDDRGGSPLHF. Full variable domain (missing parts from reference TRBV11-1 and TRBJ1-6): EAEVAQSPRYKITEKSQAVAFWCDPISGHATLYWYRQILGQGPELLVQFQDESVVDDSQLPKDRFSAERLKGVDSTLKIQPAELGDSAMYLCASSLDDRGGSPLHFGNGTRLTVT.

The CDR3 nucleotides are TGTGCCAGCAGCAAATTGGGACAGGGGGTTGAGACCCAGTACTTC. Protein sequence: CASSKLGQGVETQYF. J is TRBJ2-5 and V is TRBV2; 11 bases line up with TRBD1. V dropped 6 bases and J dropped 5; count of bases not matched to a gene: 8. Germline CDR1 is SNHLY and CDR2 is FYNNEI. The length of the CDR3 is 15 residues.

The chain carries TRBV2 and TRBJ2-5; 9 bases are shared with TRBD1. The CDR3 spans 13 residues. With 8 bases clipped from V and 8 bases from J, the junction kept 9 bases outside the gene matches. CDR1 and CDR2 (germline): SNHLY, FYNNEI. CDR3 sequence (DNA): TGTGCCAGCGGGGGGGACAGGGACGCAACCCAGTACTTC. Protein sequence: CASGGDRDATQYF.

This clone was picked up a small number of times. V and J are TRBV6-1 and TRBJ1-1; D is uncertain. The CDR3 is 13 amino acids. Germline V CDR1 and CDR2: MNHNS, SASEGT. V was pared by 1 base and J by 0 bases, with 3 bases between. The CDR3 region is CASSEGVNTEAFF. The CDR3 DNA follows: TGTGCCAGCAGTGAAGGAGTGAACACTGAAGCTTTCTTT.

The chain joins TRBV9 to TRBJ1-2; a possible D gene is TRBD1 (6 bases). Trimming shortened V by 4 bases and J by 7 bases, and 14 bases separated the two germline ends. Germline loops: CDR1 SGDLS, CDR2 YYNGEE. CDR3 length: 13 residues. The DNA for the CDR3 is TGTGCCAGCAGCACCACAGGGCGGAGTGGCTACACCTTC. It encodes CASSTTGRSGYTF.

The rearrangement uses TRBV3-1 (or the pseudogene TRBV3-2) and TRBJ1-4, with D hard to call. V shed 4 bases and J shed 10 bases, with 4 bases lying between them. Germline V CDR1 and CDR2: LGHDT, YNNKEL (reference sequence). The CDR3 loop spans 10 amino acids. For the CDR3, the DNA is TGTGCCAGCAGCCCCCGAAAACTGTTTTTT. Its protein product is CASSPRKLFF.

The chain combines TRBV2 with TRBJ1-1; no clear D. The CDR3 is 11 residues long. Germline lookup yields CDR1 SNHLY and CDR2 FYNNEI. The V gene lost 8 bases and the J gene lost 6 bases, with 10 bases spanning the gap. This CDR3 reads CASRLYSEAFF. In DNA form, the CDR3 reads TGTGCCAGCCGTCTATATTCTGAAGCTTTCTTT.